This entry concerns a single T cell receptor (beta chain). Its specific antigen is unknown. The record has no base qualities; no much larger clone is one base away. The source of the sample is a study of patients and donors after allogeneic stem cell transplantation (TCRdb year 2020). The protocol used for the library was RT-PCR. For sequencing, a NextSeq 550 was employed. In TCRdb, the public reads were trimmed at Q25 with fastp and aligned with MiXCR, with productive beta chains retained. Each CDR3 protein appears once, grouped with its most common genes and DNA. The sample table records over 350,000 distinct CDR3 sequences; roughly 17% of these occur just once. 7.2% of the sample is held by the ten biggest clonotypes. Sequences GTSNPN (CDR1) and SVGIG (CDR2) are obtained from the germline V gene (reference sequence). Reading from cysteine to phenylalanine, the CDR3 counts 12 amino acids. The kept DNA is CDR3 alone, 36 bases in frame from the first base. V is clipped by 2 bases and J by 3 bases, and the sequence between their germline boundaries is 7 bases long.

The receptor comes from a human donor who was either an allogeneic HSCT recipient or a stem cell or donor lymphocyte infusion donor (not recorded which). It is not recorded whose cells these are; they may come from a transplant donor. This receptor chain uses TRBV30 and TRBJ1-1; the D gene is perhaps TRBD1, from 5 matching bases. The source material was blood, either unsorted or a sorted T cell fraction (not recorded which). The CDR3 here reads CAWSMGDTEAFF. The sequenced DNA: TGTGCCTGGAGTATGGGGGACACTGAAGCTTTCTTT. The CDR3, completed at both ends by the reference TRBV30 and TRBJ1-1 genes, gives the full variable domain SQTIHQWPATLVQPVGSPLSLECTVEGTSNPNLYWYRQAAGRGLQLLFYSVGIGQISSEVPQNLSASRPQDRQFILSSKKLLLSDSGFYLCAWSMGDTEAFFGQGTRLTVV.